Following are 31 T cell receptor beta chains from one sample sequenced in a study of blood T cell repertoires in COVID-19. Clones were read by immunoSEQ multiplex PCR, and TCRdb kept only the in-frame ones, dropping some. This table has roughly 400,000 clones, 88% appearing once. Sequences were obtained from PBMCs or T cells enriched from blood (not recorded which). These receptors were taken from a middle-aged woman with acute COVID-19.

The chain combines TRBV18 with TRBJ2-3, with 12 bases matching TRBD1. Trimming at V came to 4 bases and at J to 5 bases, leaving 4 bases not matched to a gene. CDR1 is KGHSH and CDR2 is LQKENI in the germline V gene. The CDR3 sequence is 15 residues long. In nucleotides, the CDR3 is TGTGCCAGCTCACAAGGGACAGGGGGCATAGATACGCAGTATTTT. It yields the protein CASSQGTGGIDTQYF. Drawing the rest from reference TRBV18 and TRBJ2-3, the complete variable domain is NAGVMQNPRHLVRRRGQEARLRCSPMKGHSHVYWYRQLPEEGLKFMVYLQKENIIDESGMPKERFSAEFPKEGPSILRIQQVVRGDSAAYFCASSQGTGGIDTQYFGPGTRLTVL.

The gene calls are TRBV5-6 and TRBJ1-6; 10 bases are a match to TRBD1. Germline V gene lookup returns CDR1 SGHDT and CDR2 YYEEEE. This CDR3 is 17 amino acids long. V lost 0 bases to trimming and J lost 6 bases; unmatched junction nucleotides: 6. CDR3 protein: CASSLVGTGVGNSPLHF. CDR3 nucleotides: TGTGCCAGCAGCTTGGTTGGGACAGGGGTTGGTAATTCACCCCTCCACTTT.

This chain uses TRBV19 with TRBJ1-5, with D unclear. V was trimmed by 4 bases and J by 0 bases, leaving 16 bases between them. The germline CDR1 and CDR2 sequences are LNHDA and SQIVND (reference sequence). CDR3 length: 17 amino acids. The CDR3: CASSSKPSSRSNQPQHF. CDR3 bases: TGTGCCAGTAGTAGCAAGCCCTCGTCGCGTAGCAATCAGCCCCAGCATTTT.

This chain uses TRBV5-1 with TRBJ2-1; 9 bases agree with TRBD2. V was pared by 0 bases and J by 2 bases, with 12 bases of the junction left unmatched. The germline V gene has CDR1 SGHRS and CDR2 YFSETQ. The CDR3 extends over 19 amino acids. CDR3 sequence (DNA): TGCGCCAGCAGCTTGGAGGGCGGTAGCGGGGGAGTCCCCTACAATGAGCAGTTCTTC. Residues: CASSLEGGSGGVPYNEQFF.

The V and J genes are TRBV24-1 and TRBJ2-1; 7 bases are a match to TRBD1. The germline V gene has CDR1 KGHDR and CDR2 SFDVKD. After removal of 4 bases from V and 4 bases from J, the junction contained 3 bases not matched to a gene. The CDR3 loop spans 14 amino acids. As DNA, the CDR3 is TGTGCCACCAGTGAACCGGGACAGTACAATGAGCAGTTCTTC. Protein product: CATSEPGQYNEQFF.

The chain's CDR3 is CASSLLGTASNYGYTF. In DNA form, the CDR3 reads TGCGCCAGCAGCTTATTAGGGACAGCTTCTAACTATGGCTACACCTTC. The chain combines TRBV5-1 with TRBJ1-2, with 7 bases lining up with TRBD1. The CDR3 has 16 residues. Germline CDR1 is SGHRS and CDR2 is YFSETQ. The ends lost 2 bases at V and 0 bases at J; junction bases unmatched: 7. Using reference TRBV5-1 and TRBJ1-2 for the parts outside the CDR3, the full variable domain is KAGVTQTPRYLIKTRGQQVTLSCSPISGHRSVSWYQQTPGQGLQFLFEYFSETQRNKGNFPGRFSGRQFSNSRSEMNVSTLELGDSALYLCASSLLGTASNYGYTFGSGTRLTVV.

The chain carries TRBV11-2 and TRBJ2-7; 12 bases align to TRBD2. V shed 6 bases and J 2 bases; nucleotides not matched to a gene: 5. Per germline, CDR1 SGHAT and CDR2 FQNNGV. The CDR3 contains 15 residues. CDR3 bases: TGTGCCAGCAGTCGAGCTAGCGGGGGGGCCTACGAGCAGTACTTC. This gives the protein CASSRASGGAYEQYF.

This clone was recorded a few times. This chain uses TRBV7-9 with TRBJ2-7, with 7 bases identical to TRBD1. The CDR3 length is 16 residues. Per germline, CDR1 SEHNR and CDR2 FQNEAQ (reference sequence). The junction had 10 bases not matched to a gene; V was cut back by 5 bases and J by 0 bases. The CDR3 coding sequence is TGTGCCAGCAGCCAAAAGACAGGGCGGTCCTCCTACGAGCAGTACTTC. Translation gives CASSQKTGRSSYEQYF. Based on the CDR3 plus reference TRBV7-9 and TRBJ2-7, the full variable domain is DTGVSQNPRHKITKRGQNVTFRCDPISEHNRLYWYRQTLGQGPEFLTYFQNEAQLEKSRLLSDRFSAERPKGSFSTLEIQRTEQGDSAMYLCASSQKTGRSSYEQYFGPGTRLTVT.

The chain has TRBV19 and TRBJ1-2; D might be TRBD1 (6 bases). The CDR3 is made up of 14 amino acids. The ends were cut back, 8 bases at V and 2 bases at J, with 15 bases in the middle. Germline CDR1 LNHDA, CDR2 SQIVND (reference sequence). The CDR3 region has the DNA TGTGCCAGTGGCGAGGGGCAGGGGAACTATGGCTACACCTTC. As protein: CASGEGQGNYGYTF.

The chain employs TRBV6-6 and TRBJ2-7; perhaps TRBD1 as D (5 bases). V gave up 7 bases and J gave up 0 bases, with 10 bases separating them. The length of the CDR3 is 13 residues. The germline V gene has CDR1 MNHNY and CDR2 SVGAGI (reference sequence). The CDR3 here is CASTQGASYEQYF. CDR3 DNA: TGTGCCAGCACGCAAGGGGCCTCCTACGAGCAGTACTTC.

The CDR3 DNA is TGTGCCAGTAGTAGACAGGCACTACCACTCTCTGGAAACACCATATATTTT. It is translated as CASSRQALPLSGNTIYF. This chain uses TRBV19 with TRBJ1-3, with D possibly matching TRBD1 (6 bases). The germline V gene has CDR1 LNHDA and CDR2 SQIVND (reference sequence). The ends were cut back, 4 bases at V and 0 bases at J, with 16 bases in the middle. CDR3 length equals 17 residues.

Remarks on this clone: Additional DNA sequences in this sample encode the identical CDR3. The chain has TRBV3-1 (or the pseudogene TRBV3-2) and TRBJ2-2; no clear D gene. The germline gives CDR1 LGHDT, CDR2 YNNKEL (reference sequence). The CDR3 spans 14 residues. V was trimmed by 2 bases and J by 1 base, leaving 5 bases between them. CDR3: CASSQRGNTGELFF. CDR3 sequence (DNA): TGTGCCAGCAGCCAACGAGGGAACACCGGGGAGCTGTTTTTT.

The genes are TRBV3-1 (or the pseudogene TRBV3-2) and TRBJ1-2; no reliable D call. In germline, CDR1 is LGHDT, CDR2 YNNKEL (reference sequence). The CDR3 is made up of 13 amino acids. V lost 1 base, J lost 7 bases, and 10 bases lay in between. The CDR3 loop reads CASSQGSRLGYTF. Here the CDR3 DNA reads TGTGCCAGCAGCCAAGGCTCGCGGCTTGGCTACACCTTC.

CDR3 region: CASSPDKNTDTQYF. CDR3 bases: TGTGCCAGCAGCCCCGACAAAAACACAGATACGCAGTATTTT. The chain uses TRBV11-2 and TRBJ2-3, with D uncertain. V lost 5 bases and J 2 bases, leaving 11 bases between the germline ends. CDR3 size: 14 residues. Germline V CDR1 and CDR2: SGHAT, FQNNGV.

V usage is TRBV27 and J usage is TRBJ1-2; the D is unclear. Germline loops: CDR1 MNHEY, CDR2 SMNVEV (reference sequence). Trimming removed 7 bases from V and 8 bases from J, with 11 bases in between. There are 11 residues in the CDR3. The CDR3: CASTRFSGYTF. The CDR3, as DNA: TGTGCCAGCACCCGTTTCTCCGGCTACACCTTC.

J is TRBJ2-3 and V is TRBV3-1 (or the pseudogene TRBV3-2); TRBD2 matches 13 bases. The V gene end was trimmed by 4 bases and the J gene end by 2 bases; junction bases not matched to a gene: 3. The CDR3 totals 16 residues. Per germline, CDR1 LGHDT and CDR2 YNNKEL (reference sequence). CDR3: CASSRGLAGDTDTQYF. The CDR3 DNA sequence: TGTGCCAGCAGCCGAGGACTAGCGGGGGACACAGATACGCAGTATTTT.

The chain uses TRBV25-1 and TRBJ1-1, with 7 bases that match TRBD1. The CDR3 sequence is 12 residues long. The germline V gene encodes CDR1 MGHDK and CDR2 SYGVNS. The trim removed 6 bases at V and 4 bases at J, leaving 2 bases unmatched. Here the CDR3 DNA reads TGTGCCAGCAGAACAGGGGTCACTGAAGCTTTCTTT. It translates to CASRTGVTEAFF.

The V and J genes are TRBV2 and TRBJ1-3, with 9 bases lining up with TRBD1. After removal of 6 bases from V and 11 bases from J, the junction contained 8 bases not matched to a gene. Germline values: CDR1 SNHLY, CDR2 FYNNEI. CDR3 length: 13 residues. CDR3 sequence: CASRINTGGPIYF. The CDR3 DNA sequence: TGTGCCAGCAGGATAAATACAGGGGGCCCCATATATTTT.

V gene TRBV7-9 combines with J gene TRBJ2-6, with TRBD1 matching over 8 bases. The CDR3 consists of 15 residues. CDR1 and CDR2 from the germline V gene are SEHNR and FQNEAQ (reference sequence). V lost 5 bases to trimming and J lost 4 bases; unmatched junction nucleotides: 4. The CDR3 loop is CASSAGQAGANVLTF. The CDR3 DNA is TGTGCCAGCAGCGCGGGACAGGCAGGGGCCAACGTCCTGACTTTC.

V usage is TRBV7-8 and J usage is TRBJ1-6; 7 nucleotides match TRBD1. Losses at the gene ends were 8 bases for V and 2 bases for J; bases not matched to a gene: 9. Germline CDR1 is SGHVS and CDR2 is FQNEAQ. This CDR3 has 16 residues. Here the CDR3 DNA reads TGTGCCAGCGGGGGCCCAGGGGGGACCTATAATTCACCCCTCCACTTT. This sequence encodes CASGGPGGTYNSPLHF.

The rearrangement joins TRBV5-1 to TRBJ1-1; possible D gene TRBD1, 6 bases. V was cut by 5 bases and J by 0 bases, with 11 bases left in between. CDR1 and CDR2 from the germline V gene are SGHRS and YFSETQ. The CDR3 covers 14 residues. The CDR3 bases are TGCGCCAGCAGATCACAGGGATTGAACACTGAAGCTTTCTTT. It yields the protein CASRSQGLNTEAFF.

This chain links TRBV6-4 with TRBJ1-2; D is perhaps TRBD1 (5 bases). The CDR3 extends over 14 amino acids. The V and J ends lost 6 bases and 4 bases respectively, with 15 bases between them. From germline, CDR1 is MRHNA and CDR2 SNTAGT. CDR3 bases: TGTGCCAGCAGCCTCGACAGAACAGGCTATGGCTACACCTTC. Its protein is CASSLDRTGYGYTF.

The genes are TRBV5-1 and TRBJ1-2; 9 bases align to TRBD1. The CDR3 totals 15 residues. The ends lost 4 bases at V and 2 bases at J; junction bases unmatched: 6. The germline V gene encodes CDR1 SGHRS and CDR2 YFSETQ. CDR3 coding DNA: TGCGCCAGCAGCGTCGGGACAGGGCAGAACTATGGCTACACCTTC. Its protein product is CASSVGTGQNYGYTF.

The chain employs TRBV2 and TRBJ1-1; D gene unclear. CDR3 length equals 13 residues. The germline gives CDR1 SNHLY, CDR2 FYNNEI. The V end lost 6 bases, the J end lost 0 bases, and 8 bases lay between the germline ends. This CDR3 reads CASRRAMNTEAFF. The DNA of the CDR3 is TGTGCCAGCAGGAGAGCCATGAACACTGAAGCTTTCTTT.

This chain joins TRBV11-3 and TRBJ2-7, with TRBD2 matching over 10 bases. CDR3 size: 14 residues. Looked up from germline, CDR1 is SGHNT and CDR2 is YENEEA. The J segment lost 5 bases and the V segment lost 5 bases, leaving 6 bases of the junction unmatched. For the CDR3, the DNA is TGTGCCAGCAGCCCGGGACTAGCGCACCACGAGCAGTACTTC. Amino acid sequence: CASSPGLAHHEQYF.

V usage is TRBV9 and J usage is TRBJ2-3; the D is unclear. Trimming took off 0 bases at V and 2 bases at J, with 10 bases between the two ends. The V gene's germline CDR1 is SGDLS and CDR2 YYNGEE. The CDR3 contains 15 residues. CDR3 protein: CASSVASEFTDTQYF. DNA of the CDR3: TGTGCCAGCAGCGTAGCCAGCGAATTCACAGATACGCAGTATTTT. The complete variable domain, with remaining parts taken from reference TRBV9 and TRBJ2-3, reads DSGVTQTPKHLITATGQRVTLRCSPRSGDLSVYWYQQSLDQGLQFLIQYYNGEERAKGNILERFSAQQFPDLHSELNLSSLELGDSALYFCASSVASEFTDTQYFGPGTRLTVL.

This chain joins TRBV2 and TRBJ2-7; 8 nucleotides match TRBD1. The germline CDR1 and CDR2 sequences are SNHLY and FYNNEI. With 6 bases clipped from V and 5 bases from J, the junction kept 9 bases outside the gene matches. The CDR3 contains 14 residues. CDR3 DNA: TGTGCCAGCAGGGAGGACAGGGTCCGGGACGAGCAGTACTTC. Translation: CASREDRVRDEQYF.

The CDR3: CASGSGVGQPQHF. In DNA form, the CDR3 reads TGTGCCAGCGGCTCAGGGGTAGGTCAGCCCCAGCATTTT. This chain uses TRBV2 with TRBJ1-5, with D possibly matching TRBD1 (6 bases). This CDR3 spans 13 amino acids. Trimming pared 8 bases from V and 6 bases from J, leaving 14 bases between. Germline V CDR1 and CDR2: SNHLY, FYNNEI.

This chain links TRBV4-1 with TRBJ2-2; 11 positions agree with TRBD2. The CDR3 is made up of 16 amino acids. V gave up 3 bases and J gave up 6 bases; unmatched junction bases: 6. CDR1 and CDR2 from the germline V gene are MGHRA and YSYEKL. The CDR3 nucleotides are TGCGCCAGCAGCCAGTATAGCGGGGGGGCCCCCGGGGAGCTGTTTTTT. It codes for CASSQYSGGAPGELFF.

This rearrangement joins TRBV20-1 to TRBJ2-1; 16 nucleotides align to TRBD2. CDR1 and CDR2 from the germline V gene are DFQATT and SNEGSKA (reference sequence). The CDR3 consists of 17 residues. After removal of 3 bases from V and 6 bases from J, the junction contained 8 bases not matched to a gene. CDR3 DNA: TGCAGTGCTAGTCGCCCGGGACTAGCGGGGGGGCGCAATGAGCAGTTCTTC. Translating it yields CSASRPGLAGGRNEQFF.

This clone has just a few counts. The chain combines TRBV5-4 with TRBJ1-1; no clear D gene. Deletions cut 7 bases from V and 4 bases from J, with 14 bases between. Germline V lookup: CDR1 SGHNT, CDR2 YYREEE (reference sequence). The length of the CDR3 is 13 residues. The CDR3 reads CASVRKEGTEAFF. The CDR3, as DNA: TGTGCCAGCGTCCGGAAAGAGGGCACTGAAGCTTTCTTT.